This T cell receptor beta chain came from a study of brain metastases from non-small cell lung cancer. Study-level points and caveats: Compared with primary tumors, brain metastases showed less T-cell infiltration.

In regard to this clone: The antigen is undetermined.

Trimming pared 7 bases from V and 7 bases from J, leaving 11 bases between. The CDR3 runs to 11 residues. CDR1 and CDR2 (germline): DFQATT, SNEGSKA (reference sequence). Using immunoSEQ multiplex PCR, the repertoire was profiled, and TCRdb retains in-frame clones only, with some absent. Among 7,500 to 10,000 clones listed, over 80% were seen once. This TCR was recovered from a donor at least 40 years old with non-small cell lung cancer. Sequencing used primary lung tumor tissue. This chain joins TRBV20-1 and TRBJ2-1, with D maybe TRBD2 (6 bases). The CDR3 spells CSVSGRNEQFF. CDR3 in DNA: TGCAGTGTAAGCGGGCGTAATGAGCAGTTCTTC.